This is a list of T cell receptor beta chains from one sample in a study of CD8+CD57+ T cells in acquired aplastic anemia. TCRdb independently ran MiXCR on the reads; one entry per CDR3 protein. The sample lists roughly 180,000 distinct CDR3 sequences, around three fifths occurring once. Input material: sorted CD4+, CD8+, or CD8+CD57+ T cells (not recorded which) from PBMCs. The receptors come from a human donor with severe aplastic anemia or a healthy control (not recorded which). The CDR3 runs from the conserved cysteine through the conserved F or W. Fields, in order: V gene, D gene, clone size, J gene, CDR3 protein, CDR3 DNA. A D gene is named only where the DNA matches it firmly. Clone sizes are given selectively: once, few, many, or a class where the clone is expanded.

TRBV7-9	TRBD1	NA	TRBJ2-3	CASSLVQGVTDTQYF	TGCGCCAGCAGCTTGGTTCAGGGGGTTACAGATACGCAGTATTTT
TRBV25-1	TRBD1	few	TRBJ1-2	CASSVSLGQGFYGYTF	TGTGCCAGCAGTGTATCCCTGGGACAGGGCTTCTATGGCTACACCTTC
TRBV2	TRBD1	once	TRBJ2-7	CATKYRGSYEQYF	TGTGCCACCAAGTACAGGGGTTCCTACGAGCAGTACTTC
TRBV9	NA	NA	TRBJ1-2	CASSVGPDNYGYTF	TGTGCCAGCAGCGTAGGCCCAGATAACTATGGCTACACCTTC
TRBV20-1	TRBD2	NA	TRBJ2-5	CSARSGLVLETQYF	TGCAGTGCTAGATCTGGACTAGTTTTGGAGACCCAGTACTTC
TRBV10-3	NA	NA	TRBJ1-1	CAIRAGTLNTEAFF	TGTGCCATCAGGGCAGGGACCCTGAACACTGAAGCTTTCTTT
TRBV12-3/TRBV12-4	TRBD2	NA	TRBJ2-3	CASRAGLAGGRTDTQYF	TGTGCCAGCAGGGCGGGACTAGCGGGAGGGAGAACAGATACGCAGTATTTT
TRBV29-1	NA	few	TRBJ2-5	CSVDRYQETQYF	TGCAGCGTTGACAGGTACCAAGAGACCCAGTACTTC
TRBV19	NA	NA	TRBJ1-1	CASSIPRQSEAFF	TGTGCCAGTAGTATCCCCCGACAGTCTGAAGCTTTCTTT
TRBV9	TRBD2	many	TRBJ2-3	CASSAFSGGATDTQYF	TGTGCCAGCAGCGCCTTCAGCGGGGGGGCGACAGATACGCAGTATTTT
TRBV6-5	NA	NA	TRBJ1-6	CASSYPSGEGGDSPLHF	TGTGCCAGCAGTTACCCGAGCGGGGAGGGGGGGGATTCACCCCTCCACTTT
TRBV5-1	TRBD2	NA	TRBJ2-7	CASSLGPSSGSYEQYF	TGTGCCAGCAGCTTAGGTCCCTCCAGCGGGAGCTACGAGCAGTACTTC
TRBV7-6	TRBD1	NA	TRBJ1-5	CASSLWTGSSNQPQHF	TGTGCCAGCAGCCTCTGGACAGGGTCTAGCAATCAGCCCCAGCATTTT
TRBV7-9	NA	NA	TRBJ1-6	CASSAFNSPLHF	TGTGCCAGCAGCGCTTTCAATTCACCCCTCCACTTT
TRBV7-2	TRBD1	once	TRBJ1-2	CASTYTGGGGGYTF	TGTGCCAGCACATACACAGGGGGTGGCGGTGGCTACACCTTC
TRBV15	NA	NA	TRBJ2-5	CATSRQLQETQYF	TGTGCCACCAGCAGACAGCTACAAGAGACCCAGTACTTC
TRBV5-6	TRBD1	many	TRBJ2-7	CASSPGGLNLYEQYF	TGTGCCAGCAGCCCAGGGGGCCTAAATCTCTACGAGCAGTACTTC
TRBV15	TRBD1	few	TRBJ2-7	CATSRGRAGGPYEQYF	TGTGCCACCAGCAGAGGTCGGGCAGGGGGCCCCTACGAGCAGTACTTC
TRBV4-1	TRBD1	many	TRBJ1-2	CASFQTGNGYTF	TGCGCCAGCTTTCAGACAGGGAATGGCTACACCTTC
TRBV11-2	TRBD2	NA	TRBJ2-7	CASSGGLAATQYF	TGTGCCAGCAGCGGGGGACTAGCGGCGACGCAGTACTTC
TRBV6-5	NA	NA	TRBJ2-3	CASSQGFEDTQYF	TGTGCCAGCAGCCAGGGGTTCGAGGATACGCAGTATTTT
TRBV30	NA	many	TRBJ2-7	CAWNQSPYEQYF	TGTGCCTGGAACCAGAGTCCCTACGAGCAGTACTTC
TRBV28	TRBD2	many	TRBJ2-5	CASSLGLAGSEETQYF	TGTGCCAGCAGTTTGGGACTAGCGGGGTCCGAAGAGACCCAGTACTTC
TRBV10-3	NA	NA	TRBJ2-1	CAISEVQGDNEQFF	TGTGCCATCAGTGAAGTACAGGGAGACAATGAGCAGTTCTTC
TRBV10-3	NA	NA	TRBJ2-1	CAISGQNNEQFF	TGTGCCATCAGTGGGCAAAACAATGAGCAGTTCTTC
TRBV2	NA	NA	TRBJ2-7	CASSEDGRRGEQYF	TGTGCCAGCAGTGAAGATGGGAGGAGGGGCGAGCAGTACTTC
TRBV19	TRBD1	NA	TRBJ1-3	CASTPNRGQLGNTIYF	TGTGCCAGTACCCCAAACAGGGGGCAGTTGGGGAACACCATATATTTT
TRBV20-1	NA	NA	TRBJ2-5	CSAGGKETQYF	TGCAGTGCCGGTGGTAAAGAGACCCAGTACTTC
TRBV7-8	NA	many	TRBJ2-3	CASSLLPPLLNAGDTDTQYF	TGTGCCAGCAGCTTACTTCCTCCCCTCTTGAATGCGGGCGACACAGATACGCAGTATTTT
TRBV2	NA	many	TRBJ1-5	CASSDPADGFNQPQHF	TGTGCCAGCAGTGATCCTGCAGATGGGTTCAATCAGCCCCAGCATTTT
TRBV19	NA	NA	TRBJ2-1	CASSIGGIYNEQFF	TGTGCCAGTAGTATTGGAGGGATCTACAATGAGCAGTTCTTC
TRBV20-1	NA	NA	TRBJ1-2	CSASLLRGCTF	TGCAGTGCTAGTCTCTTACGAGGCTGCACCTTC
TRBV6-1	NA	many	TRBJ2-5	CASSESFSQETQYF	TGTGCCAGCAGTGAGAGTTTTTCTCAAGAGACCCAGTACTTC
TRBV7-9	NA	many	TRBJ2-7	CASSFGVGTEYEQYF	TGTGCCAGCAGCTTCGGGGTTGGGACGGAATACGAGCAGTACTTC
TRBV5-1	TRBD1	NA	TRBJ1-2	CASRIGTGGSGYTF	TGTGCCAGCAGGATAGGGACAGGGGGTAGTGGCTACACCTTC
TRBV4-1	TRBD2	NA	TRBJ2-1	CASSRTSGVYNEQFF	TGCGCCAGCAGCCGGACTAGCGGGGTCTACAATGAGCAGTTCTTC
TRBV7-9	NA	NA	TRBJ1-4	CASSLGNSFNEKLFF	TGTGCCAGCAGCTTAGGCAACAGCTTTAATGAAAAACTGTTTTTT
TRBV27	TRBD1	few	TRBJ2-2	CASSSRGPGELFF	TGTGCCAGCAGTTCAAGGGGGCCCGGGGAGCTGTTTTTT
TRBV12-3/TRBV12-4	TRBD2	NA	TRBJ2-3	CASSPRTSGGDTQYF	TGTGCCAGCAGTCCGAGGACTAGCGGTGGGGATACGCAGTATTTT
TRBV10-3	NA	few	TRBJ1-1	CAISEIPRTEAFF	TGTGCCATCAGTGAAATTCCTAGGACGGAGGCTTTCTTT
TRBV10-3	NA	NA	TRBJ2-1	CAISESGLNNEQFF	TGTGCCATCAGTGAGTCTGGACTAAACAATGAGCAGTTCTTC
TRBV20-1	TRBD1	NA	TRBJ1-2	CSAKPMTGGADGYTF	TGCAGTGCTAAACCGATGACAGGGGGCGCGGATGGCTACACCTTC
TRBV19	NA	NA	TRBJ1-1	CAIRDDGITEAFF	TGTGCCATAAGAGATGACGGAATCACTGAAGCTTTCTTT
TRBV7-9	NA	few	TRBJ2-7	CASSFLPEHEQYF	TGTGCCAGCAGCTTCCTGCCGGAACACGAGCAGTACTTC
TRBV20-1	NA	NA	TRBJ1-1	CSASYGIEAFF	TGCAGTGCTAGTTACGGGATTGAAGCTTTCTTT
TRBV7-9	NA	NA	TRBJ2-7	CASSLGLLRGRSSYEQYF	TGTGCCAGCAGCTTAGGACTACTGAGGGGGAGAAGCTCCTACGAGCAGTACTTC
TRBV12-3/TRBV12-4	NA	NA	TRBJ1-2	CASSLGGDPLF	TGTGCCAGCAGTTTAGGCGGGGACCCCCTATTC
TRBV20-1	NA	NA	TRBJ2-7	CSARAPLSGRNEQYF	TGCAGTGCTAGAGCCCCTCTTTCGGGGAGAAACGAGCAGTACTTC
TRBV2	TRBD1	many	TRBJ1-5	CASSDPGTGVHQPQHF	TGTGCCAGCAGTGACCCCGGGACAGGGGTTCATCAGCCCCAGCATTTT
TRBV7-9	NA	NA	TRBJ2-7	CASSFSGRIQYF	TGTGCCAGCAGCTTCTCGGGACGGATTCAGTACTTC
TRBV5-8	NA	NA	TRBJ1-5	CASSLVAGGGQPQHF	TGTGCCAGCAGCTTGGTTGCCGGGGGAGGTCAGCCCCAGCATTTT
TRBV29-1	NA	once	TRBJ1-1	CSVTETASGYF	TGCAGCGTTACCGAAACCGCCAGTGGGTACTTT
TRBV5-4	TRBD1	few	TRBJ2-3	CASSLSGTARNTQYF	TGTGCCAGCAGCTTGTCCGGGACAGCCAGAAATACGCAGTATTTT
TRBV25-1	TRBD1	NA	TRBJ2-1	CASSDAGQGDNEQFF	TGTGCCAGCAGTGACGCGGGACAGGGGGACAATGAGCAGTTCTTC
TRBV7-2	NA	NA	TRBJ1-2	CASRSGRYGYTF	TGTGCCAGCAGGTCAGGGCGCTATGGCTACACCTTC